The source of this T cell receptor (beta chain) is a study of CD8 T cells in ankylosing spondylitis. Points from the study as a whole: Disease-linked clones were found to be CD8+ and relatively rare in peripheral blood.

This clonotype has at least ten counts. Its antigen is currently unknown. From the 5' RACE reads, TCRdb called clonotypes with MiXCR, one entry per CDR3 protein. Here the sample spans roughly 250,000 distinct CDR3 sequences, around 7.8% being singletons. Per germline, CDR1 LGHNA and CDR2 YSLEER. The CDR3 length is 16 residues. Trimming left V 2 bases short and J 4 bases short, with 18 bases between. This TCR derives from a male donor with ankylosing spondylitis or in good health (not recorded which). The chain carries TRBV4-3 and TRBJ2-7; D perhaps matches TRBD1 (6 bases). Sequencing used blood, either unsorted or a sorted T cell fraction (not recorded which). The CDR3 region is CASSQNHPGQWYEQYF. The DNA of the CDR3 is TGCGCCAGCAGCCAAAATCATCCTGGACAGTGGTACGAGCAGTACTTC.